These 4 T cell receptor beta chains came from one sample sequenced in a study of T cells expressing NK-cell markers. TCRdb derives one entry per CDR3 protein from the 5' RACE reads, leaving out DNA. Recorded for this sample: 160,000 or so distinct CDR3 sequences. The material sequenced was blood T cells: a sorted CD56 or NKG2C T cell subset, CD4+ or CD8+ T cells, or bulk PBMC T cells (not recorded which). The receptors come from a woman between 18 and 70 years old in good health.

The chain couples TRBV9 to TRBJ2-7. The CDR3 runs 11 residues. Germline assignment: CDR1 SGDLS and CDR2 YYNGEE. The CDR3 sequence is CASSVLYEQYF.

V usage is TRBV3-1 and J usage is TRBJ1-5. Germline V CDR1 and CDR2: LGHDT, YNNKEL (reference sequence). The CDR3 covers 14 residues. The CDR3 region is CASSLGPTNQPQHF.

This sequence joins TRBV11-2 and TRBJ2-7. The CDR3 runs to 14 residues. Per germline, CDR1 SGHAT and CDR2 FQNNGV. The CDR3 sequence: CASSFLAVTYEQYF.

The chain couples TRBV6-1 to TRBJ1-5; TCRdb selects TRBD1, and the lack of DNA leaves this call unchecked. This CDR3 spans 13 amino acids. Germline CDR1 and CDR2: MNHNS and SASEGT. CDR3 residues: CASRDRVHQPQHF.